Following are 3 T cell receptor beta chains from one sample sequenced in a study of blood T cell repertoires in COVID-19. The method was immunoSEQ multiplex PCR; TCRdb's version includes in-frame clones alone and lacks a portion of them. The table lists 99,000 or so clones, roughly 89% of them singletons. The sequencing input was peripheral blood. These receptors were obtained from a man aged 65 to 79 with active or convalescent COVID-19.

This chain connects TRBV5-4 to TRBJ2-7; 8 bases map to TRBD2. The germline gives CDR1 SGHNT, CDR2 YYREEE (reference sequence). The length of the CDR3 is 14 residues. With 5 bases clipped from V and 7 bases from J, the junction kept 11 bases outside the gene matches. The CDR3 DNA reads TGTGCCAGCAGACCCGGACTAGCCATTAGGGAGCAGTACTTC. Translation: CASRPGLAIREQYF.

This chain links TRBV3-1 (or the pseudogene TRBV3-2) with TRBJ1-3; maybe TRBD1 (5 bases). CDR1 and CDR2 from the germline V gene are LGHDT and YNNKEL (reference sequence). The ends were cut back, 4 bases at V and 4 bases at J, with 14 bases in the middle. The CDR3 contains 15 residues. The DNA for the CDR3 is TGTGCCAGCAGCCGGCAAGGGGTGACAGGAAACACCATATATTTT. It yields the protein CASSRQGVTGNTIYF.

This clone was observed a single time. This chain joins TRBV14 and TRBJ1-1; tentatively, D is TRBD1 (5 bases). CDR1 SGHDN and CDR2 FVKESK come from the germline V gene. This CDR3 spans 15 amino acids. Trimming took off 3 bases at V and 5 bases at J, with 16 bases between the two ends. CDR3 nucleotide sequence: TGTGCCAGCAGCCAGGAGGTCCGGGGGGGAACTGAAGCTTTCTTT. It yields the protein CASSQEVRGGTEAFF.